Described below is a single TCR beta chain sequence and its context. Its specificity is unknown. The PCR used 60 Vbeta and 13 Jbeta primers. Clones were sequenced by immunoSEQ multiplex PCR, and TCRdb holds only the in-frame ones, with some missing. The sample lists 99,000 or so clones, approximately 82% occurring once. These data belong to a study of cytomegalovirus exposure and HLA in healthy donors. Study findings and constraints: Several of the most significant clusters appeared linked to common viral pathogens, based on a later analysis. The study carried out a later analysis of TCR beta sequences. It associated approximately 16,000 of them with specific HLA alleles at a false discovery rate of 0.05.

Unrecorded immune exposures were likely, despite nominal health at sampling. There are 14 residues in the CDR3. Per germline, CDR1 SGHRS and CDR2 YFSETQ. J lost 8 bases, V lost 3 bases, and 9 bases had no gene match. The genes are TRBV5-1 and TRBJ1-2, with 8 bases that match TRBD1. This sequence originates from a female donor in good health and CMV-seropositive. Input material: PBMCs. CDR3 DNA: TGCGCCAGCAGCTCTGGACAGGGTAGTTGGGGCTACACCTTC. It encodes CASSSGQGSWGYTF.